What follows are 9 T cell receptor beta chains derived from one specimen sequenced in a study of blood T cell repertoires in COVID-19. Repertoires were generated with immunoSEQ multiplex PCR, while TCRdb's copy carries only in-frame clones and drops some. The sample includes some 300,000 clones, around 88% of them seen just once. The specimen sequenced was peripheral blood. The receptors were sampled from a woman in her 30s who had recovered from COVID-19.

This rearrangement joins TRBV5-1 to TRBJ1-2; 7 bases align to TRBD1. The V gene's germline CDR1 is SGHRS and CDR2 YFSETQ. There are 17 residues in the CDR3. The V gene end was trimmed by 4 bases and the J gene end by 5 bases; junction bases not matched to a gene: 17. The CDR3 coding sequence is TGCGCCAGCAGCCCCGCAGCCTCACAGGGGCTGATTTATGGCTACACCTTC. Protein: CASSPAASQGLIYGYTF.

This clone was observed once. The V and J genes are TRBV6-5 and TRBJ1-1; 8 bases map to TRBD1. V dropped 5 bases and J dropped 7; count of bases not matched to a gene: 3. The CDR3 totals 12 residues. The germline V gene has CDR1 MNHEY and CDR2 SVGAGI. The CDR3 spells CASSQGAGEAFF. The CDR3 DNA is TGTGCCAGCAGTCAGGGGGCGGGTGAAGCTTTCTTT.

The table lists this clone with a few counts. The rearrangement uses TRBV5-1 and TRBJ1-5, with D uncertain. The germline V and J ends were trimmed by 4 bases and 6 bases, with 11 bases remaining between them. Germline V CDR1 and CDR2: SGHRS, YFSETQ. There are 13 residues in the CDR3. CDR3 amino acids: CASSGEGGQPQHF. The DNA of the CDR3 is TGCGCCAGCAGCGGGGAGGGTGGTCAGCCCCAGCATTTT.

The V gene is TRBV7-3, the J gene TRBJ2-2; 8 positions agree with TRBD1. V dropped 10 bases and J dropped 4; count of bases not matched to a gene: 11. CDR1 SGHTA and CDR2 FQGTGA come from the germline V gene. There are 15 residues in the CDR3. The CDR3 region has the DNA TGTGCCAACAGTCTCTCAGGGGGCCGCACCGGGGAGCTGTTTTTT. As protein: CANSLSGGRTGELFF.

The V call is TRBV2, the J call TRBJ2-2, with 7 bases lining up with TRBD2. After removal of 8 bases from V and 6 bases from J, the junction contained 12 bases not matched to a gene. Germline assignment: CDR1 SNHLY and CDR2 FYNNEI. The CDR3 is 15 amino acids. Here the CDR3 reads CASDKRRGGSGELFF. The DNA for the CDR3 is TGTGCCAGCGATAAGCGGAGGGGAGGGTCCGGGGAGCTGTTTTTT.

The chain joins TRBV7-3 to TRBJ2-3; TRBD2 might be the D (5 bases). Germline values: CDR1 SGHTA, CDR2 FQGTGA. This CDR3 has 17 residues. V gave up 0 bases and J gave up 0 bases, with 13 bases separating them. CDR3 protein: CASSLTGRATSTDTQYF. DNA for the CDR3: TGTGCCAGCAGCTTAACGGGGAGAGCAACTAGCACAGATACGCAGTATTTT.

The chain combines TRBV6-5 with TRBJ1-2; 8 positions match TRBD1. V trimming: 5 bases; J trimming: 3 bases; junction bases outside the gene matches: 5. Germline CDR1 MNHEY, CDR2 SVGAGI. The CDR3 loop spans 14 amino acids. The CDR3 sequence: CASSSGQGHYGYTF. The CDR3 DNA is TGTGCCAGCAGTAGCGGACAGGGCCACTATGGCTACACCTTC.

This sequence joins TRBV30 and TRBJ1-2; 7 nucleotides match TRBD1. CDR1 and CDR2 (germline): GTSNPN, SVGIG (reference sequence). V gave up 0 bases and J gave up 6 bases; unmatched junction bases: 13. The CDR3 spans 16 residues. CDR3 sequence (DNA): TGTGCCTGGAGTGTGCCCGGGACAGCAACACGGAATGGCTACACCTTC. Protein sequence: CAWSVPGTATRNGYTF.

The chain couples TRBV7-3 to TRBJ2-3; a weak D match, TRBD2 (5 bases). The CDR3 is made up of 15 amino acids. V lost 5 bases and J 6 bases, leaving 18 bases between the germline ends. CDR1 is SGHTA, CDR2 FQGTGA, per germline. The DNA for the CDR3 is TGTGCCAGCAGCAGAAGAGGGAATACGCAGGATACGCAGTATTTT. Its protein is CASSRRGNTQDTQYF.